This T cell receptor (beta chain) was identified in a study of glioma-infiltrating T cells after dendritic cell vaccination. Looking at the study overall: Autologous tumor lysate was loaded overnight onto monocyte-derived dendritic cells grown seven days with IL-4 and GM-CSF. Dendritic cell vaccine was injected intradermally three times, biweekly.

CDR3 length: 16 residues. The V segment lost 2 bases and the J segment 7 bases; nucleotides outside the gene matches: 9. CDR1 is SGHVS and CDR2 is FQNEAQ in the germline V gene. Sequenced by immunoSEQ multiplex PCR; TCRdb stores in-frame clones only, minus some. The data show tens of thousands of clones, roughly four fifths seen once. In its sample, this clone was seen a few times. Selection required adequate fresh-frozen tumor tissue plus more than two years' survival data. The specimen comprised blood, sampled before dendritic cell vaccination. The sequence was obtained from a human donor with glioblastoma. The genes are TRBV7-8 and TRBJ2-1; 9 bases align to TRBD2. DNA of the CDR3: TGTGCCAGCAGCTTAAAGGCTAGCGGGGTACTTAATGAGCAGTTCTTC. This encodes CASSLKASGVLNEQFF.